This TCR beta chain was observed in a study of monozygotic twins with inflammatory bowel disease. TCRdb reprocessed the 5' RACE reads, keeping one entry per CDR3 protein, no DNA. This table holds approximately 400,000 distinct CDR3 sequences. CDR1 SGHRS and CDR2 YFSETQ come from the germline V gene. The CDR3 totals 15 residues. Each donor had 2.5 ml of blood drawn. The chain combines TRBV5-1 with TRBJ2-3; TCRdb gives TRBD2 as the D gene, but with no DNA this cannot be confirmed. Material for sequencing was blood. This sequence originates from a human donor with ulcerative colitis or Crohn's disease, or a healthy co-twin of an affected twin (not recorded which). The CDR3 spells CASSPPGSGSGTQYF.